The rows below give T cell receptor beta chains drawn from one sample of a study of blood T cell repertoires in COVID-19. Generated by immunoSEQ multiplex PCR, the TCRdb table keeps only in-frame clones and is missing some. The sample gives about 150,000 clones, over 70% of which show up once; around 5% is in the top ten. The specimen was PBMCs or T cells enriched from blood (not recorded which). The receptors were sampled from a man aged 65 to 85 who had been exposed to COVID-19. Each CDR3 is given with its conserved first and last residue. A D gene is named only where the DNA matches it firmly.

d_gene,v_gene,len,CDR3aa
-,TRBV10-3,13,CAISESWGAEAFF
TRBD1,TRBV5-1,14,CASSDTGGTGELFF
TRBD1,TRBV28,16,CASSLPGGAGTGELFF
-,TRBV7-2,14,CASSPRTGTGELFF
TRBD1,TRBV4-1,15,CASSQEAGQGGEQYF
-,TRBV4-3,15,CASSQGGGAVETQYF
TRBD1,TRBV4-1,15,CASSHLRDRNTEAFF
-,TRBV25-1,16,CASSELSRGLFVGYTF
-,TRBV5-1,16,CASSLTTGRGFETQYF
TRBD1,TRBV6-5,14,CASSYSRTGGGQYF
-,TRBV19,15,CASATPGRPHQPQHF
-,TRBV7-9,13,CASSLGQGMWAFF
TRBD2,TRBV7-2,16,CASSSSGTSSTGELFF
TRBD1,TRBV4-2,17,CASSQDKGVGGRYGYTF
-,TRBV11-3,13,CASSLYLGDTQYF
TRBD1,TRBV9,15,CASSALQGASVEAFF
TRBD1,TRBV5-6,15,CASRTRRTGNSPLHF
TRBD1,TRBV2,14,CASRTGTATGELFF
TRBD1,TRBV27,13,CASSTGTAEKLFF
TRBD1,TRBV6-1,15,CASSEGTEPFYGYTF
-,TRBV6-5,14,CASSYTGGHYEQYF
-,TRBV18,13,CASSIGLEGRYTF
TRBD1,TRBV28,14,CASSLGQGAYEQYF
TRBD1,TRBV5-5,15,CASSFTGGGSLPQHF
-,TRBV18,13,CASSLQEDQPQHF
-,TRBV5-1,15,CASSLGQGNTGELFF
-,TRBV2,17,CASSGITGTAINQPQHF
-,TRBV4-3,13,CASSQVSHSEAFF
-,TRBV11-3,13,CASSFLNTGELFF
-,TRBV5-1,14,CASSLASRASGYTF
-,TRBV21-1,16,CASSTRGRVQVGGYTF
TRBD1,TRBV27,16,CASSLYGQGPNYGYTF
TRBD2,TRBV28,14,CASSLPGTSGTQYF
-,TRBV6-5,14,CASRTTNMNTEAFF
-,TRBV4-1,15,CASSQETGQIYGYTF
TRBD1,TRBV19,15,CASSIQGAKSNTQYF
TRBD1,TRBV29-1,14,CSVLNPGQNYGYTF
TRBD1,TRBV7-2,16,CASSYTGQGGNQPQHF
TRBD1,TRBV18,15,CASSQGAGMNTEAFF
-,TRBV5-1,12,CASSPSAYEQYF
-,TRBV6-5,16,CASSYNGVLSGNTIYF
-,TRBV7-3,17,CASSQRGLRGSTDTQYF
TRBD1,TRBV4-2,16,CASSQVVGRGRGGYTF
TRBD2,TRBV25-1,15,CASSPTNLAGAEQYF
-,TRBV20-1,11,CSVPWNTEAFF
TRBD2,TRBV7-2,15,CASSSGLAFAYEQYF
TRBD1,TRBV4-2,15,CASSQSRDSYQPQHF
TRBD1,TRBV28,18,CASRPTGGVSPGNYGYTF
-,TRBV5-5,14,CASSLTGPQETQYF
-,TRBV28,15,CASSSSRVLKGTIYF
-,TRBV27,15,CASKPQGTYNSPLHF
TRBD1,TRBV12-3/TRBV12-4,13,CASSWGQAQEAFF
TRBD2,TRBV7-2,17,CASSPRLAGASSYEQYF
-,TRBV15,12,CATLSQGSGYTF
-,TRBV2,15,CASSERLALNYEQYF
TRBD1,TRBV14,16,CASSREARDRVGEQYF
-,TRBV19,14,CASSLFGRNEKLFF